The 2 T cell receptor beta chains listed next were all sequenced from one sample in a study of metastatic and nonmetastatic thyroid tumors. TCRdb re-called clones via MiXCR from the PCR reads. The profile covers around 2,000 clones, with roughly 11% appearing a single time and over 35% taken by the ten largest. No treatment of any kind had been given to any patient before thyroid surgery. Sequenced: tumor tissue. The source of these receptors is a female donor with papillary thyroid cancer or a benign thyroid nodule (not recorded which). Some clones in this sample may be carry-over from other donors' samples.

This clone showed up just a few times. A read error is possible here, since a much larger clone lies one base away. V is TRBV5-6 and J is TRBJ2-7, with D maybe TRBD1 (6 bases). V was cut by 2 bases and J by 4 bases, with 16 bases left in between. Germline CDR1 SGHDT, CDR2 YYEEEE. This CDR3 is 15 amino acids long. CDR3 DNA: TGTGCCAGCAGCTTCGTCGCCAGGGGTAAATACGAGCAGTACTTC. This codes for CASSFVARGKYEQYF.

This rearrangement joins TRBV12-5 to TRBJ2-1, with TRBD2 matching over 11 bases. Looked up from germline, CDR1 is LGHNT and CDR2 is FRNRAP. J was trimmed by 3 bases and V by 6 bases; bases with no gene match: 4. This CDR3 is 15 amino acids long. The CDR3 nucleotides are TGTGCTAGTGGCCAGGGACTAGCGGTCTACAATGAGCAGTTCTTC. Translating gives CASGQGLAVYNEQFF.